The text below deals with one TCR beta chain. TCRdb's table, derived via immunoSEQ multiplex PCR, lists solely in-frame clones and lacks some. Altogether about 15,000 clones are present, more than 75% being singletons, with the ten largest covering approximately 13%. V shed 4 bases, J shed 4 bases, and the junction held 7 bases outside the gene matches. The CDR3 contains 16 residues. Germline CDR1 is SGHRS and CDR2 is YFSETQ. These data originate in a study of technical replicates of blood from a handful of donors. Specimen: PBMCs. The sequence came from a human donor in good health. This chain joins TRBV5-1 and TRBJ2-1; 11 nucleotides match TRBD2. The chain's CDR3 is CASSDRGLAEYNEQFF. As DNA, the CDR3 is TGCGCCAGCAGCGACCGGGGACTAGCGGAGTACAATGAGCAGTTCTTC.